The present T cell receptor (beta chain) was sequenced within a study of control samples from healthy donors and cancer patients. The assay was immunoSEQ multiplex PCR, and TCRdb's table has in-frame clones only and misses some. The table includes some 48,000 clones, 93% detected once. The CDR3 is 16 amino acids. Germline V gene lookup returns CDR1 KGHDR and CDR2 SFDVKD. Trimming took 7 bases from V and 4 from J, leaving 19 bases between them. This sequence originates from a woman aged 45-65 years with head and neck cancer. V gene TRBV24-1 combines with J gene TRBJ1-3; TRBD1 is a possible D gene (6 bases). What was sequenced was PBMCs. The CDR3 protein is CATSDPTRGGGNTIYF. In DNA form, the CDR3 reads TGTGCCACCAGCGACCCCACGAGGGGGGGAGGAAACACCATATATTTT.